The 3 T cell receptor beta chains below come from one sample, sequenced in a study of cytomegalovirus exposure and HLA in healthy donors. 60 Vbeta and 13 Jbeta primers were used in PCR. Data came from immunoSEQ multiplex PCR; TCRdb stores just in-frame clones and leaves some out. The repertoire consists of under 200,000 clones, with roughly 80% occurring once and the leading ten covering more than 2%. Sample: PBMCs. These receptors were taken from a man aged 60 to 75 in good health and CMV-seronegative.

The CDR3 sequence: CARSLSPGTGGDQPQHF. In DNA, the CDR3 is TGTGCCAGAAGCTTGTCCCCTGGGACAGGGGGCGATCAGCCCCAGCATTTT. The rearrangement joins TRBV5-3 to TRBJ1-5; TRBD1 matches 12 bases. TRBV5-3 is given ORF status, its function remaining uncertain. Germline trimming cut 1 base from V and 5 bases from J; bases unmatched to any gene: 7. The CDR3 is 17 amino acids.

This clone was observed a single time. The V call is TRBV5-1, the J call TRBJ2-4; 10 nucleotides line up with TRBD1. The J segment lost 8 bases and the V segment lost 4 bases, leaving 6 bases of the junction unmatched. The CDR3 totals 14 residues. Germline CDR1 is SGHRS and CDR2 is YFSETQ. The CDR3 nucleotides read TGCGCCAGCAGCCTCGGGACAGGGGCGGACATTCAGTACTTC. It specifies CASSLGTGADIQYF. Full variable domain (outside the CDR3, taken from reference TRBV5-1 and TRBJ2-4): KAGVTQTPRYLIKTRGQQVTLSCSPISGHRSVSWYQQTPGQGLQFLFEYFSETQRNKGNFPGRFSGRQFSNSRSEMNVSTLELGDSALYLCASSLGTGADIQYFGAGTRLSVL.

The chain carries TRBV30 and TRBJ1-1; D gene unclear. This CDR3 comprises 11 residues. V lost 2 bases and J lost 4, with 5 bases in between. Germline lookup yields CDR1 GTSNPN and CDR2 SVGIG (reference sequence). The CDR3 protein is CAWSSRTEAFF. CDR3 nucleotides: TGTGCCTGGAGTTCTCGCACTGAAGCTTTCTTT.